The rows below give T cell receptor beta chains drawn from one sample of a study of PD-L1 blockade in urothelial cancer. The protocol was immunoSEQ multiplex PCR, while the TCRdb copy is restricted to in-frame clones and leaves out a portion. This sample carries around 100,000 clones, under 95% of them seen once, and the ten largest clones take around 3.7%. Source: PBMCs, taken around atezolizumab (anti-PD-L1) treatment. These receptor sequences come from a man in his sixties with urothelial cancer. Both conserved end residues are part of each CDR3.

>TRBJ2-3|TRBV11-1|15
CASSLGPHYTDTQYF
>TRBJ2-3|TRBV10-3|14
CAISESTATNTQYF
>TRBJ1-2|TRBV19|12
CASSQGKYGYTF
>TRBJ2-7|TRBV5-6|12
CASSLTWTGEYF
>TRBJ2-7|TRBV15|14
CATSRDLGTYEQYF
>TRBJ1-5|TRBV7-3|14
CASSTAYSNQPQHF
>TRBJ2-5|TRBV2|15
CASRRGLAGVETQYF
>TRBJ1-5|TRBV28|16
CASIWAGGAFNQPQHF
>TRBJ2-2|TRBV4-3|17
CASSQDGALTWSGELFF
>TRBJ2-1|TRBV6-1|15
CASSEAQAGYNEQFF
>TRBJ1-1|TRBV19|13
CASSPRGNTEAFF
>TRBJ2-3|TRBV2|15
CASRGGGAVTDTQYF
>TRBJ2-7|TRBV23-1|16
CASSPFGRALSYEQYF
>TRBJ1-2|TRBV27|14
CASSSDRGLYGYTF
>TRBJ1-5|TRBV5-1|14
CASSLVGGDQPQHF
>TRBJ2-7|TRBV11-1|15
CASSLARGQTYEQYF
>TRBJ2-5|TRBV29-1|11
CSVEGGETQYF
>TRBJ2-5|TRBV7-6|15
CASSRQTTSSETQYF
>TRBJ2-1|TRBV19|14
CASSTGQWGNEQFF
>TRBJ2-5|TRBV30|14
CAWTTSDLQETQYF
>TRBJ1-2|TRBV28|14
CASSLGASLYGYTF
>TRBJ1-2|TRBV5-1|13
CASSTDRGDGYTF
>TRBJ1-4|TRBV5-5|13
CASSTDSNEKLFF
>TRBJ1-1|TRBV18|16
CASSPEGATGVTEAFF
>TRBJ2-5|TRBV4-3|16
CASSQARQGPQETQYF
>TRBJ2-5|TRBV30|15
CAWRLGRGPGETQYF
>TRBJ1-3|TRBV4-3|16
CASSQEIGQGGNTIYF
>TRBJ2-6|TRBV18|14
CASSPGGGANVLTF
>TRBJ2-7|TRBV28|12
CASRPRAYEQYF
>TRBJ1-1|TRBV13|16
CASSSDRRNVNTEAFF
>TRBJ1-4|TRBV11-2|16
CASSLVRGGTNEKLFF
>TRBJ2-7|TRBV4-1|15
CASSHQIDSYYEQYF
>TRBJ1-4|TRBV19|16
CASSDRAMGANEKLFF
>TRBJ2-3|TRBV5-1|15
CASSLGTIGTDTQYF
>TRBJ2-1|TRBV4-1|16
CASSPIWTRGYNEQFF
>TRBJ2-2|TRBV30|14
CAWDRGLNTGELFF
>TRBJ2-7|TRBV27|16
CASSRGPGTSSYEQYF
>TRBJ1-2|TRBV7-9|14
CASRPIQDNYGYTF
>TRBJ2-7|TRBV28|16
CASSSWGGVSSYEQYF
>TRBJ1-1|TRBV6-1|16
CASSEFAGRGNTEAFF
>TRBJ2-3|TRBV19|13
CASRDLNRETQYF
>TRBJ2-5|TRBV27|11
CASRVAGTQYF
>TRBJ1-2|TRBV6-5|13
CASSRDRGYGYTF
>TRBJ1-1|TRBV4-3|14
CASSRGQLVTEAFF
>TRBJ2-7|TRBV19|13
CASSIERRHEQYF
>TRBJ2-2|TRBV19|17
CASSRPLASLNTGELFF
>TRBJ2-1|TRBV4-2|16
CASSQVQRTGRNEQFF
>TRBJ1-2|TRBV5-4|15
CASSHRQGQWYGYTF
>TRBJ1-1|TRBV7-8|16
CASSLALNRKNTEAFF
>TRBJ2-5|TRBV5-1|14
CASSLAGVQETQYF
>TRBJ2-3|TRBV5-1|16
CASSLPPGQGPDTQYF
>TRBJ2-7|TRBV21-1|17
CASSPIKMGQGSSEQYF
>TRBJ1-2|TRBV29-1|10
CSVQGNGYTF
>TRBJ2-2|TRBV28|15
CASRIRELNTGELFF
>TRBJ2-5|TRBV10-1|14
CASSERGGGETQYF
>TRBJ2-5|TRBV19|16
CASRGEDRQGWETQYF
>TRBJ2-7|TRBV14|13
CASSHWTTYEQYF
>TRBJ2-1|TRBV18|17
CASSPWTSGDASNEQFF
>TRBJ2-3|TRBV6-5|14
CASSPTGVPDTQYF
>TRBJ2-7|TRBV7-9|14
CASSQQGETYEQYF